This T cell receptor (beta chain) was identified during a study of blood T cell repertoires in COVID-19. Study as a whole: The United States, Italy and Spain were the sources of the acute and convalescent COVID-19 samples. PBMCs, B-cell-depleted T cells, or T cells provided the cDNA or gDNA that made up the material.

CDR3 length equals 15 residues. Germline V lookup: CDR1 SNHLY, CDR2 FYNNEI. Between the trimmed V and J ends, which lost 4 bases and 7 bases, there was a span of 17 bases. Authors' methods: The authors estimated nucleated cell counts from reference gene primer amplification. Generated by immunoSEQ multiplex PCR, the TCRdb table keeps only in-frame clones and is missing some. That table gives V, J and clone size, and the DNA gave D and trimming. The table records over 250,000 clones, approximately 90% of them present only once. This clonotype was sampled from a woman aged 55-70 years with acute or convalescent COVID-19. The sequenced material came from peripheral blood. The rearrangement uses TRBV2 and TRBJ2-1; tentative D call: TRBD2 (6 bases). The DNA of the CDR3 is TGTGCCAGCAGTGGTGGTATGGGGGGTGTAAATGAGCAGTTCTTC. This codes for CASSGGMGGVNEQFF.